Detailed here is one T cell receptor (beta chain). Its cognate antigen is unknown. After removal of 7 bases from V and 2 bases from J, the junction contained 11 bases not matched to a gene. The CDR3 is made up of 15 amino acids. The V gene's germline CDR1 is SQVTM and CDR2 ANQGSEA. The data belong to a study of CD8+ T cells in alopecia areata. Study-level information: The tofacitinib course ran for 6 to 18 months and was followed by 6 months off drug.

Treatment: oral pan-JAK inhibitor, 5-10 mg twice daily. Specimens obtained from alopecia areata patients comprised lesional scalp punch biopsies and peripheral blood. Findings and caveats of the study: Many expanded lesional clones stayed in scalp and blood while on tofacitinib. Under tofacitinib, fewer expanded CD8+ clones appeared among the top 100 scalp clones.

In each case, RNA was isolated and then reverse transcribed into cDNA as the sequencing template. Measured with immunoSEQ multiplex PCR; TCRdb has only the in-frame clones, and not every one. The sample has approximately 200,000 clones, 58% seen once; the top ten hold roughly 5%. The V and J genes are TRBV29-1 and TRBJ2-5; 9 bases align to TRBD1. This clonotype was sampled from a human donor with alopecia areata. The starting material was CD4+ T cells sorted from blood, obtained at week 24, from a patient treated with tofacitinib. The CDR3 protein is CSAAPEDRGQETQYF. The DNA for the CDR3 is TGCAGCGCCGCACCTGAGGACAGGGGTCAAGAGACCCAGTACTTC.